The clone carrying this T cell receptor (beta chain) is labeled medium-sized based on frequency. As yet, its antigen is unknown. TRB was amplified from roughly 270 ng of peripheral blood genomic DNA per sample. This record comes from a study of T cell clusters in autoimmune cytopenias. TRB was amplified by touch-down multiplex PCR, primer pools A and B combined. Following a re-call of the multiplex PCR reads, TCRdb has one entry per CDR3 protein and lacks DNA. With more than 3,000 distinct CDR3 sequences in the sample, the ten largest clones hold roughly 14%. Study-wide findings and caveats: TRB repertoire shifts in secondary cytopenia and chronic lymphocytic leukemia mostly reflected lymphoma, not autoimmunity. Compared with active autoimmune hepatitis patients, healthy donors showed approximately 3-fold more exclusive TRB clusters.

Input material: peripheral blood. This receptor was identified in a human donor with an autoimmune cytopenia or autoimmune hepatitis (not recorded which).

The chain's CDR3 is CASSYGGETQYF. This chain connects TRBV7-6 to TRBJ2-5; the D gene TCRdb calls, TRBD1, cannot be checked with no DNA. This CDR3 region has 12 residues. Germline V CDR1 and CDR2: SGHVS, FNYEAQ. Based on the CDR3 plus reference TRBV7-6 and TRBJ2-5, the full variable domain is GAGVSQSPRYKVTKRGQDVALRCDPISGHVSLYWYRQALGQGPEFLTYFNYEAQQDKSGLPNDRFSAERPEGSISTLTIQRTEQRDSAMYRCASSYGGETQYFGPGTRLLVL.